These 27 T cell receptor beta chains came from one sample sequenced in a study of T cell changes during pregnancy in multiple sclerosis. Produced via immunoSEQ multiplex PCR; TCRdb's table is partial and in-frame only. The sample carries over 45,000 clones, about 91% recorded once. This specimen was CD4+ T cells from peripheral blood mononuclear cells, taken in the second trimester of pregnancy. The source is a female donor with multiple sclerosis, enrolled in a pregnancy study.

This clone showed up just once. V usage is TRBV28 and J usage is TRBJ1-5; TRBD1 is a possible D gene (5 bases). V gave up 6 bases and J gave up 6 bases, with 18 bases separating them. This CDR3 contains 15 residues. Germline V CDR1 and CDR2: MDHEN, SYDVKM. The CDR3 loop is CASRLPTGVGQPQHF. The CDR3 DNA follows: TGTGCCAGCAGACTTCCTACAGGAGTGGGTCAGCCCCAGCATTTT.

This rearrangement joins TRBV6-6 to TRBJ1-2; possibly TRBD1 for D (6 bases). V lost 6 bases and J lost 4, with 15 bases in between. The CDR3 is made up of 14 amino acids. CDR1 and CDR2 from the germline V gene are MNHNY and SVGAGI (reference sequence). CDR3 residues: CASRPQLTGYGYTF. CDR3 nucleotides: TGTGCCAGCAGACCCCAGTTGACAGGCTATGGCTACACCTTC.

This clone was observed a single time. The chain links TRBV6-1 to TRBJ2-1; TRBD2 matches at 12 bases. This CDR3 has 13 amino acids. From germline, CDR1 is MNHNS and CDR2 SASEGT. Trimming removed 7 bases from V and 10 bases from J; junction bases left unmatched: 5. CDR3 nucleotides: TGTGCCAGCAATGGACTAGCGGGAAACGAGCAGTTCTTC. It is translated as CASNGLAGNEQFF.

The genes are TRBV6-1 and TRBJ1-6; D is ambiguous. The germline gives CDR1 MNHNS, CDR2 SASEGT. The CDR3 loop spans 14 amino acids. Trimming removed 3 bases from V and 6 bases from J, with 9 bases in between. The CDR3 is CASSEAGGNSPLHF. The CDR3 DNA sequence: TGTGCCAGCAGTGAGGCCGGAGGTAATTCACCCCTCCACTTT.

The CDR3 loop is CASSSLQGDYDEQYF. CDR3 DNA sequence: TGTGCCAGCAGCTCCCTACAGGGCGATTACGACGAGCAGTACTTC. The chain employs TRBV11-2 and TRBJ2-7; TRBD1 might be the D (6 bases). Germline V gene sequence: CDR1 SGHAT, CDR2 FQNNGV. Trimming left V 4 bases short and J 5 bases short, with 18 bases between. The CDR3 length is 15 residues. Together with reference TRBV11-2 and TRBJ2-7, the CDR3 gives the full variable domain: EAGVAQSPRYKIIEKRQSVAFWCNPISGHATLYWYQQILGQGPKLLIQFQNNGVVDDSQLPKDRFSAERLKGVDSTLKIQPAKLEDSAVYLCASSSLQGDYDEQYFGPGTRLTVT.

The chain links TRBV6-5 to TRBJ1-1; D ambiguous. V gave up 2 bases and J gave up 2 bases, with 12 bases separating them. This CDR3 has 15 residues. Germline V gene data show CDR1 as MNHEY and CDR2 as SVGAGI. This CDR3 is CASSYEPTVNTEAFF. DNA for the CDR3: TGTGCCAGCAGTTACGAGCCTACAGTTAACACTGAAGCTTTCTTT.

V is TRBV27 and J is TRBJ2-7; the D gene is possibly TRBD2 (5 bases). Germline CDR1 and CDR2: MNHEY and SMNVEV (reference sequence). Trimming took off 2 bases at V and 7 bases at J, with 15 bases between the two ends. This CDR3 contains 14 residues. The CDR3 region has the DNA TGTGCCAGCAGTTTAGCCCCGGGAATTGGGGAGCAGTACTTC. Protein product: CASSLAPGIGEQYF.

The chain joins TRBV2 to TRBJ2-1, with 9 nucleotides matching TRBD2. From germline, CDR1 is SNHLY and CDR2 FYNNEI. This CDR3 contains 13 residues. V lost 8 bases to trimming and J lost 7 bases; unmatched junction nucleotides: 6. Here the CDR3 reads CASPGLAANEQFF. In DNA form, the CDR3 reads TGTGCCAGCCCGGGACTAGCTGCGAATGAGCAGTTCTTC.

The chain employs TRBV5-8 and TRBJ1-2; 10 bases line up with TRBD1. The trim removed 5 bases at V and 4 bases at J, leaving 5 bases unmatched. Germline V CDR1 and CDR2: SGHTS, YDEGEE. This CDR3 is 14 amino acids long. The CDR3 nucleotides are TGTGCCAGCAGAGACAGGGGGCGGTTCTATGGCTACACCTTC. It encodes CASRDRGRFYGYTF.

The J gene is TRBJ2-3, the V gene TRBV7-3; 9 bases are shared with TRBD2. Trimming took 6 bases from V and 3 from J; bases not matched to a gene: 7. Germline CDR1 SGHTA, CDR2 FQGTGA. CDR3 length equals 15 residues. The CDR3 loop is CASSPLAGGTDTQYF. In nucleotides, the CDR3 is TGTGCCAGCAGTCCTCTGGCGGGGGGGACAGATACGCAGTATTTT.

The chain has TRBV14 and TRBJ2-7; 8 positions agree with TRBD2. The CDR3 length is 15 residues. The V segment lost 0 bases and the J segment 6 bases; nucleotides outside the gene matches: 7. Germline assignment: CDR1 SGHDN and CDR2 FVKESK. The CDR3 sequence is CASSQDTGGRTEQYF. The CDR3 nucleotides read TGTGCCAGCAGCCAAGACACGGGGGGGCGCACCGAGCAGTACTTC.

The V call is TRBV6-1, the J call TRBJ2-5; possible D gene TRBD2, 5 bases. Germline V gene sequence: CDR1 MNHNS, CDR2 SASEGT. The CDR3 totals 16 residues. Deletions cut 4 bases from V and 1 base from J, with 16 bases between. The CDR3, as DNA: TGTGCCAGCAGTGGGTCTTTAACGGGAATCCAAGAGACCCAGTACTTC. Its protein product is CASSGSLTGIQETQYF.

V and J are TRBV11-2 and TRBJ1-1, with D possibly TRBD1 on 6 matching bases. Germline V gene data show CDR1 as SGHAT and CDR2 as FQNNGV. V was trimmed by 3 bases and J by 5 bases, leaving 10 bases between them. This CDR3 comprises 13 residues. The CDR3 loop is CASSFFQGTEAFF. The CDR3 DNA follows: TGTGCCAGCAGCTTCTTTCAGGGGACTGAAGCTTTCTTT.

The chain is built from TRBV5-6 and TRBJ1-4, with 7 bases that match TRBD1. Germline-derived CDR1 and CDR2 are SGHDT and YYEEEE. Germline trimming cut 3 bases from V and 7 bases from J; bases unmatched to any gene: 6. This CDR3 region has 14 residues. For the CDR3, the DNA is TGTGCCAGCAGCTCCAGGGGGTGGTCTGAAAAACTGTTTTTT. Protein product: CASSSRGWSEKLFF. Together with reference TRBV5-6 and TRBJ1-4, the CDR3 gives the full variable domain: DAGVTQSPTHLIKTRGQQVTLRCSPKSGHDTVSWYQQALGQGPQFIFQYYEEEERQRGNFPDRFSGHQFPNYSSELNVNALLLGDSALYLCASSSRGWSEKLFFGSGTQLSVL.

The V and J genes are TRBV5-4 and TRBJ2-5; D possibly corresponds to TRBD1 (6 bases). Germline values: CDR1 SGHNT, CDR2 YYREEE (reference sequence). Between the trimmed V and J ends, which lost 0 bases and 4 bases, there was a span of 16 bases. The CDR3 runs to 16 residues. The CDR3 sequence: CASSLVRAGVRETQYF. The DNA for the CDR3 is TGTGCCAGCAGCTTGGTGCGGGCAGGGGTACGAGAGACCCAGTACTTC.

This clone was observed a few times. V gene TRBV30 combines with J gene TRBJ1-2, with no clear D. The CDR3 is made up of 13 amino acids. CDR1 is GTSNPN, CDR2 SVGIG, per germline (reference sequence). The germline V and J ends were trimmed by 2 bases and 8 bases, with 15 bases remaining between them. The CDR3 is CAWSLGGQIGYTF. The CDR3 DNA follows: TGTGCCTGGAGTTTAGGAGGTCAGATAGGCTACACCTTC.

CDR3 in amino acids: CASSLKWGVGSGYTF. The CDR3 DNA reads TGTGCCAGCAGTTTAAAATGGGGGGTAGGAAGCGGCTACACCTTC. The V and J genes are TRBV27 and TRBJ1-2, with D tentatively TRBD1 (5 bases). The germline V gene encodes CDR1 MNHEY and CDR2 SMNVEV (reference sequence). V lost 2 bases and J lost 8, with 18 bases in between. This CDR3 has 15 amino acids.

The chain joins TRBV6-1 to TRBJ1-2; TRBD1 agrees at 12 bases. The CDR3 spans 15 residues. Losses at the gene ends were 6 bases for V and 5 bases for J; bases not matched to a gene: 7. Germline CDR1 reads MNHNS; CDR2 reads SASEGT. The CDR3 is CASRRWDRGQYGYTF. CDR3 in DNA: TGTGCCAGCAGAAGATGGGACAGGGGGCAATATGGCTACACCTTC.

The V call is TRBV11-2, the J call TRBJ2-2; D not certain. The CDR3 consists of 13 residues. V lost 5 bases to trimming and J lost 2 bases, with 6 bases between them. Germline V gene data show CDR1 as SGHAT and CDR2 as FQNNGV. As DNA, the CDR3 is TGTGCCAGCAGCGTCCAAAACACCGGGGAGCTGTTTTTT. Residues: CASSVQNTGELFF. The full variable domain, completed using reference TRBV11-2 and TRBJ2-2, is EAGVAQSPRYKIIEKRQSVAFWCNPISGHATLYWYQQILGQGPKLLIQFQNNGVVDDSQLPKDRFSAERLKGVDSTLKIQPAKLEDSAVYLCASSVQNTGELFFGEGSRLTVL.

The chain joins TRBV27 to TRBJ1-5; 7 positions match TRBD1. The CDR3 loop spans 13 amino acids. In germline, CDR1 is MNHEY, CDR2 SMNVEV (reference sequence). Germline trimming cut 6 bases from V and 8 bases from J; bases unmatched to any gene: 7. In DNA, the CDR3 is TGTGCCAGCAGAAGACAGGGCGAGGAGCCCCAGCATTTT. Translated: CASRRQGEEPQHF.

V and J are TRBV5-5 and TRBJ2-7; a weak D match, TRBD1 (5 bases). The germline gives CDR1 SGHKS, CDR2 YYEKEE (reference sequence). V lost 2 bases and J lost 0, with 9 bases in between. CDR3 size: 14 residues. Written as DNA, the CDR3 is TGTGCCAGCAGCTTCATGGACACCTCCTACGAGCAGTACTTC. This encodes CASSFMDTSYEQYF.

The chain recombines TRBV6-6 with TRBJ1-1, with 8 bases matching TRBD1. With V trimmed by 6 bases and J by 1 base, 4 bases remained unmatched. From germline, CDR1 is MNHNY and CDR2 SVGAGI (reference sequence). This CDR3 has 14 residues. CDR3 bases: TGTGCCAGCAGGACCGGGACAGGGAACACTGAAGCTTTCTTT. Amino acid sequence: CASRTGTGNTEAFF.

The V and J genes are TRBV5-1 and TRBJ2-7; perhaps TRBD1 as D (6 bases). From germline, CDR1 is SGHRS and CDR2 YFSETQ. V was pared by 4 bases and J by 9 bases, with 26 bases between. This CDR3 has 16 amino acids. CDR3: CASSPQLGGDAGLQYF. CDR3 bases: TGCGCCAGCAGCCCTCAACTTGGGGGCGACGCAGGGCTGCAGTACTTC.

This chain connects TRBV5-6 to TRBJ2-5, with D tentatively TRBD1 (5 bases). CDR3 size: 14 residues. Deletions cut 0 bases from V and 5 bases from J, with 11 bases between. Germline values: CDR1 SGHDT, CDR2 YYEEEE. The CDR3 DNA follows: TGTGCCAGCAGCTTGGCAACAGGTTACGAGACCCAGTACTTC. This codes for CASSLATGYETQYF.

The chain is built from TRBV6-1 and TRBJ1-1, with a tentative D call TRBD1 (6 bases). The germline gives CDR1 MNHNS, CDR2 SASEGT. V gave up 6 bases and J gave up 5 bases, with 16 bases separating them. The CDR3 runs to 14 residues. CDR3 in DNA: TGTGCCAGCAGCTTTGAAGGGGGGGCGACTGAAGCTTTCTTT. Translation gives CASSFEGGATEAFF.

This clone occurred once. The rearrangement uses TRBV6-4 and TRBJ2-3; D gene uncertain. Trimming left V 4 bases short and J 6 bases short, with 11 bases between. The CDR3 covers 13 residues. In germline, CDR1 is MRHNA, CDR2 SNTAGT. CDR3 in DNA: TGTGCCAGCAGTGCCACCGAGTCCGATACGCAGTATTTT. This gives the protein CASSATESDTQYF.

The chain couples TRBV28 to TRBJ1-4; perhaps TRBD1 as D (5 bases). The CDR3 length is 14 residues. Germline-derived CDR1 and CDR2 are MDHEN and SYDVKM. Trimming stripped 5 bases from V and 3 bases from J, with 10 bases between. CDR3 loop: CASSTTGPNEKLFF. CDR3 nucleotides: TGTGCCAGCAGTACTACAGGACCTAATGAAAAACTGTTTTTT.